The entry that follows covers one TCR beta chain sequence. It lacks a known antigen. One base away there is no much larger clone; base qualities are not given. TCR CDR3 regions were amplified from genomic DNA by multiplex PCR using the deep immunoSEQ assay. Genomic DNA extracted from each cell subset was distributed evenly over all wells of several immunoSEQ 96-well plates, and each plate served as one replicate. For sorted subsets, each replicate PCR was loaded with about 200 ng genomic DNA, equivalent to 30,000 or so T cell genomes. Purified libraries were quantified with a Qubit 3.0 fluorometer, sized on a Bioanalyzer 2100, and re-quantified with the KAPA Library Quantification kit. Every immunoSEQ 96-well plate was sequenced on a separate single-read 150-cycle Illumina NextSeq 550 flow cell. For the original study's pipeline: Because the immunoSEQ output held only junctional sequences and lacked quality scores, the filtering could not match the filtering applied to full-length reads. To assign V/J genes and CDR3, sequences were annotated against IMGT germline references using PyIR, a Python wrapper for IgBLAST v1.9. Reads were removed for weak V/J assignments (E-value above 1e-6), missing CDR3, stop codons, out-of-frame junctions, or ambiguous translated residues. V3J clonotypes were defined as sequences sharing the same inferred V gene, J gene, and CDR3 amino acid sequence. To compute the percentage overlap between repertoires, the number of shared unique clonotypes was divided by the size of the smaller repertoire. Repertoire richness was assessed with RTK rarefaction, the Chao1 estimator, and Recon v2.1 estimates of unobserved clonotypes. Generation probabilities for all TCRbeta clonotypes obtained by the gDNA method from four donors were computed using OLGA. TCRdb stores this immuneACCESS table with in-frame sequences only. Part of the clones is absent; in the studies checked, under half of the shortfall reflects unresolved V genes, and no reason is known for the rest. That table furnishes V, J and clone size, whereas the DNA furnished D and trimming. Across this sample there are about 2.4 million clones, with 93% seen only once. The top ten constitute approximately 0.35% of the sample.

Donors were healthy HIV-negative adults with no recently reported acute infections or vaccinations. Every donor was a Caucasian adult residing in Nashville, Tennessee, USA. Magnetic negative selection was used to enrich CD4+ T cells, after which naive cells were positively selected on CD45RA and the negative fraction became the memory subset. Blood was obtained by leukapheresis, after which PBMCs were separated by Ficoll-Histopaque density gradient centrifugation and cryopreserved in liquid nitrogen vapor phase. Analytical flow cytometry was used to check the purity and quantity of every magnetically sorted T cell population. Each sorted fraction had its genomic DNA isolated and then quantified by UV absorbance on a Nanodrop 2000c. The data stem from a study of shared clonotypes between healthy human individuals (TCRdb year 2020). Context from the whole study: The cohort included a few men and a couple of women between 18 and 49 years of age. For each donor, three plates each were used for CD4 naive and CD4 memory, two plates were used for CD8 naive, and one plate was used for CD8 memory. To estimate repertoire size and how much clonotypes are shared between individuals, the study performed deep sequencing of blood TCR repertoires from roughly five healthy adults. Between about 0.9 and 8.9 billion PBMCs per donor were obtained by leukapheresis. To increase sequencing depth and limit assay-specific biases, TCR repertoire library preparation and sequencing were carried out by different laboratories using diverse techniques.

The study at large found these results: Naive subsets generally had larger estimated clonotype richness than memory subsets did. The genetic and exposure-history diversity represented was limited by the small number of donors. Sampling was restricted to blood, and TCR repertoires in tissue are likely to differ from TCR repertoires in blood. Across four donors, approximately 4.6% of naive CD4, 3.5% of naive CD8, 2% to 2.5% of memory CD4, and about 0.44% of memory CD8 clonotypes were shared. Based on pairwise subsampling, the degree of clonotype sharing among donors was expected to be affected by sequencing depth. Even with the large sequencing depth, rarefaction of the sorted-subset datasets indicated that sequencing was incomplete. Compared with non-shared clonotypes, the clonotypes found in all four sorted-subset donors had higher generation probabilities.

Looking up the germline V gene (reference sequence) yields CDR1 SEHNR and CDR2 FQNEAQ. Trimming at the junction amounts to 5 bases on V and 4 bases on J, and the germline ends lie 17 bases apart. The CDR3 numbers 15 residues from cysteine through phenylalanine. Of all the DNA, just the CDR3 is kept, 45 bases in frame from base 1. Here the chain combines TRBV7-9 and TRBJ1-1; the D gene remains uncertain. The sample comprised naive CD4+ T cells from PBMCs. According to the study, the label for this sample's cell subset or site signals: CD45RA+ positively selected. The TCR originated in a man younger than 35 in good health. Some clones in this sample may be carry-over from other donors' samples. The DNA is TGTGCCAGCAGCATAGTCAATACGGAGGCCACTGAAGCTTTCTTT. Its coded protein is CASSIVNTEATEAFF.